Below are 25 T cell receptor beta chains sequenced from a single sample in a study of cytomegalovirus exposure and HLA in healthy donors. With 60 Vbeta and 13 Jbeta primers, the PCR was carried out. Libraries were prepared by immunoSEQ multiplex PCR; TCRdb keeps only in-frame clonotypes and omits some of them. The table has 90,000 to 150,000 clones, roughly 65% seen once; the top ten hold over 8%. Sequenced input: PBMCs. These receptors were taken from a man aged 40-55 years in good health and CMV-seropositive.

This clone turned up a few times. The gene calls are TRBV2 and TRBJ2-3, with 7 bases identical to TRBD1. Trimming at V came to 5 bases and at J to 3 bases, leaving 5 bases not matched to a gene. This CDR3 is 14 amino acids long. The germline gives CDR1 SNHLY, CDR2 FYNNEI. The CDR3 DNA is TGTGCCAGCAGTAACAGGGGAAGGACAGATACGCAGTATTTT. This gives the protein CASSNRGRTDTQYF.

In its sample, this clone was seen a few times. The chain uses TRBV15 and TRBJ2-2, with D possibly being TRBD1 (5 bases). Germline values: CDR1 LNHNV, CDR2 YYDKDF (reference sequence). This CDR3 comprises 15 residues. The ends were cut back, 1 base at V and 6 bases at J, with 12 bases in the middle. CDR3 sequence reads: CATSRGGQGAGELFF. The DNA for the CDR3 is TGTGCCACCAGCAGAGGCGGACAAGGTGCCGGGGAGCTGTTTTTT.

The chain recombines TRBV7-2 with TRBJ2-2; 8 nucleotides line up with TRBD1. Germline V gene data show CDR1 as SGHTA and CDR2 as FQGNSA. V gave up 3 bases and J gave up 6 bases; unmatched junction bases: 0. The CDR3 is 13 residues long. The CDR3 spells CASSLTGAGELFF. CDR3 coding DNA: TGTGCCAGCAGCTTGACAGGGGCCGGGGAGCTGTTTTTT.

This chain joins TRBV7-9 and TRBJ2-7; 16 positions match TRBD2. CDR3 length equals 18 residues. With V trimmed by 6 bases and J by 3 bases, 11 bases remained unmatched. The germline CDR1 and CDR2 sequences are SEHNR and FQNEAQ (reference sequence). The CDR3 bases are TGTGCCAGCAGTCAGGGACTAGCGGGAGGGAAAAGGGGCTACGAGCAGTACTTC. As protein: CASSQGLAGGKRGYEQYF.

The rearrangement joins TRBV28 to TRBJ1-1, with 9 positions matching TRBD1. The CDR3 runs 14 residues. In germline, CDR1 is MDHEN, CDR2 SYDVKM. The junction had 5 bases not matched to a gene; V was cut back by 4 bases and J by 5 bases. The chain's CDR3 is CASSSGTGRTEAFF. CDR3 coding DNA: TGTGCCAGCAGTTCCGGGACAGGGAGGACTGAAGCTTTCTTT. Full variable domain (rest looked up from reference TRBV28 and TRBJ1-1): DVKVTQSSRYLVKRTGEKVFLECVQDMDHENMFWYRQDPGLGLRLIYFSYDVKMKEKGDIPEGYSVSREKKERFSLILESASTNQTSMYLCASSSGTGRTEAFFGQGTRLTVV.

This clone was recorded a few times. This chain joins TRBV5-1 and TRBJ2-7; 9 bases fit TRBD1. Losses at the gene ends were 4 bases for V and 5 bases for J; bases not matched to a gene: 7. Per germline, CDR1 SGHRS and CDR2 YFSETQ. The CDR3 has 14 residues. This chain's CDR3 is CASSPRTGVHEQYF. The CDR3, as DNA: TGCGCCAGCAGCCCTCGGACAGGGGTCCACGAGCAGTACTTC.

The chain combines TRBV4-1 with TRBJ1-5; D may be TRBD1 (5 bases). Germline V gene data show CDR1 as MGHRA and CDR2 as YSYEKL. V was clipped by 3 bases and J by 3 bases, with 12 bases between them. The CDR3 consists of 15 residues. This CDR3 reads CASSHHDRLNQPQHF. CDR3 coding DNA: TGCGCCAGCAGCCACCATGACAGACTCAATCAGCCCCAGCATTTT.

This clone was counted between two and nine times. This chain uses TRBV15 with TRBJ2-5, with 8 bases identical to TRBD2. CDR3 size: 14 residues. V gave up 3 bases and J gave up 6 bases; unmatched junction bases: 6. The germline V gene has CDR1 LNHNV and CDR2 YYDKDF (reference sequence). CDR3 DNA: TGTGCCACCAGCAGCTGGACTAGCCCAAAGACCCAGTACTTC. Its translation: CATSSWTSPKTQYF.

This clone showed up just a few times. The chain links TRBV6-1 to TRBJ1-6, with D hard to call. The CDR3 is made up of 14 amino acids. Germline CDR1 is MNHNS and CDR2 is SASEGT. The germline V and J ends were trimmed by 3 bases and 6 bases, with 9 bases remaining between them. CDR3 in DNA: TGTGCCAGCAGTGACTCCGGGTTTAATTCACCCCTCCACTTT. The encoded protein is CASSDSGFNSPLHF.

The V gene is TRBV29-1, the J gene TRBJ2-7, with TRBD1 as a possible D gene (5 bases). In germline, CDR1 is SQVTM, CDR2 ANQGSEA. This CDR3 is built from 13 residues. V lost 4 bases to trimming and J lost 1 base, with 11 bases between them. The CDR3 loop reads CSVGKTASYEQYF. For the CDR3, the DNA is TGCAGCGTTGGAAAGACAGCTTCCTACGAGCAGTACTTC.

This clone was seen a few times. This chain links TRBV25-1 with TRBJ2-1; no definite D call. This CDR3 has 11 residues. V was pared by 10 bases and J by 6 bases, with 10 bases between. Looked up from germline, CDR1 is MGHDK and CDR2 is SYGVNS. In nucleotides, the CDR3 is TGTGCCACCTCTCCTTCCAATGAGCAGTTCTTC. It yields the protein CATSPSNEQFF.

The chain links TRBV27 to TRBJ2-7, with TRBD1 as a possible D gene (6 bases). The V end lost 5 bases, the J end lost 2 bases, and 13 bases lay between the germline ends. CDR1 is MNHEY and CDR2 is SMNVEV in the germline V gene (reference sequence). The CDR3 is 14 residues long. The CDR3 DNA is TGTGCCAGCAGTGTCGACAGGTCCACCTACGAGCAGTACTTC. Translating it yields CASSVDRSTYEQYF.

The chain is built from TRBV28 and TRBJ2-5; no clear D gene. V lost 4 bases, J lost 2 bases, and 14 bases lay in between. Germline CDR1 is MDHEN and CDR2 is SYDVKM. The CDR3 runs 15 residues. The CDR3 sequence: CASSSGAATQETQYF. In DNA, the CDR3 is TGTGCCAGCAGTTCCGGAGCAGCGACGCAAGAGACCCAGTACTTC.

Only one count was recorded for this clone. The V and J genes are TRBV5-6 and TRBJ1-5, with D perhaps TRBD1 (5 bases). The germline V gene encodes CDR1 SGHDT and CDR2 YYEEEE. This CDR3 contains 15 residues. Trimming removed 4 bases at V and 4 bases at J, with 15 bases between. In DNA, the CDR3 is TGTGCCAGCAGCGGCGGTCAGGGAAGTAATCAGCCCCAGCATTTT. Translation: CASSGGQGSNQPQHF.

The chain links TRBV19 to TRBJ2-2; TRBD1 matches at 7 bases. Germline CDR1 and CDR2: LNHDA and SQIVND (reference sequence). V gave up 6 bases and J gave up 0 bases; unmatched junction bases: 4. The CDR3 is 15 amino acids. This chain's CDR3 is CASRTGTANTGELFF. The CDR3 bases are TGTGCCAGTAGGACCGGGACAGCGAACACCGGGGAGCTGTTTTTT.

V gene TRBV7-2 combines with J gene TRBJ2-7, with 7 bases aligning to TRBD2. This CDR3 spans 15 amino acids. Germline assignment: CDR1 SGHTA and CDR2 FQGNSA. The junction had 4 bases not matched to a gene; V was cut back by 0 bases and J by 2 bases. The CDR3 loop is CASSLAGLAAYEQYF. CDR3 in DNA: TGTGCCAGCAGCTTAGCCGGGCTAGCGGCCTACGAGCAGTACTTC.

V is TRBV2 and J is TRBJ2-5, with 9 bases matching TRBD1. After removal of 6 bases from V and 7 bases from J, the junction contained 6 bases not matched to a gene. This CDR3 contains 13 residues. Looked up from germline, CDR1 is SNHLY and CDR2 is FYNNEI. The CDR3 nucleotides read TGTGCCAGCAGATCGGGACAGGGTGGGACCCAGTACTTC. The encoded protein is CASRSGQGGTQYF.

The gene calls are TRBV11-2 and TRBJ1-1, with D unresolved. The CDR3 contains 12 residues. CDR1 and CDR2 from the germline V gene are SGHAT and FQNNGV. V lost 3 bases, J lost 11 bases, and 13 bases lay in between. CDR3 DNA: TGTGCCAGCAGCTTCGCTCGGCAGGCGGCTTTCTTT. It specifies CASSFARQAAFF.

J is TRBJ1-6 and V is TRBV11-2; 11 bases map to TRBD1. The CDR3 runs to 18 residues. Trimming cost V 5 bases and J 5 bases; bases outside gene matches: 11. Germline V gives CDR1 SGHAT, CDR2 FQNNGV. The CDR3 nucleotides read TGTGCCAGCAGCCCGAGGACAGGGGGCGACGCTAATAATTCACCCCTCCACTTT. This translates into CASSPRTGGDANNSPLHF.

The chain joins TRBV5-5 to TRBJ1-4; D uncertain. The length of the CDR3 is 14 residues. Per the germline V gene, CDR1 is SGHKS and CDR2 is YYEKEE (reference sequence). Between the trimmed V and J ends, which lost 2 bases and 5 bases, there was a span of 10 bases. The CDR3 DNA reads TGTGCCAGCAGCTTTGCCAGGATAAATGAAAAACTGTTTTTT. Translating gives CASSFARINEKLFF.

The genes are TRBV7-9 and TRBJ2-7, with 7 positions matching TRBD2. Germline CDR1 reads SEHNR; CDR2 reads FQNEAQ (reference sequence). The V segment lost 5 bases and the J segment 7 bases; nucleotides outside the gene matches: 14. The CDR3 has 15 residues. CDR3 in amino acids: CASSAGDGSGREQYF. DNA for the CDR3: TGTGCCAGCAGCGCGGGGGACGGCTCGGGGAGGGAGCAGTACTTC.

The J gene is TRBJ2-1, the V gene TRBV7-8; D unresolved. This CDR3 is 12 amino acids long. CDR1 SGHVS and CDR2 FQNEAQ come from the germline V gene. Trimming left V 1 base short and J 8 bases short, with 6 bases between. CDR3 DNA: TGTGCCAGCAGCTTAGGAGCATATGAGCAGTTCTTC. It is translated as CASSLGAYEQFF.

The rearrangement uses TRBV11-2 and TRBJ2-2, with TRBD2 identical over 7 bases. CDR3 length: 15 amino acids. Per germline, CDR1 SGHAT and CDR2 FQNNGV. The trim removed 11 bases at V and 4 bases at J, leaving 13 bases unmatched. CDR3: CALPEDGRFTGELFF. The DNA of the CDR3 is TGTGCCTTACCAGAAGACGGGAGGTTCACCGGGGAGCTGTTTTTT. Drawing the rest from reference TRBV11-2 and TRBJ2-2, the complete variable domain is EAGVAQSPRYKIIEKRQSVAFWCNPISGHATLYWYQQILGQGPKLLIQFQNNGVVDDSQLPKDRFSAERLKGVDSTLKIQPAKLEDSAVYLCALPEDGRFTGELFFGEGSRLTVL.

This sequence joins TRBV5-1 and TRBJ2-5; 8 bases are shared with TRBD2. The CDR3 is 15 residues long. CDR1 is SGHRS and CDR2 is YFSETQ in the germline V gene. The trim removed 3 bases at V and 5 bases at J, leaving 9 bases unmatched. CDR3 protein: CASSWAAGDTETQYF. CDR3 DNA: TGCGCCAGCAGCTGGGCAGCGGGAGACACGGAGACCCAGTACTTC.

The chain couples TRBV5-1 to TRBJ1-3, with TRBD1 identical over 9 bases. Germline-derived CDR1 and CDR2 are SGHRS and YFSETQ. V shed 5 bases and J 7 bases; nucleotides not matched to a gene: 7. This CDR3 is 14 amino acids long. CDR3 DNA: TGCGCCAGCAGTTCACTACAGGGGGCGAACACCATATATTTT. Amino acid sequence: CASSSLQGANTIYF.